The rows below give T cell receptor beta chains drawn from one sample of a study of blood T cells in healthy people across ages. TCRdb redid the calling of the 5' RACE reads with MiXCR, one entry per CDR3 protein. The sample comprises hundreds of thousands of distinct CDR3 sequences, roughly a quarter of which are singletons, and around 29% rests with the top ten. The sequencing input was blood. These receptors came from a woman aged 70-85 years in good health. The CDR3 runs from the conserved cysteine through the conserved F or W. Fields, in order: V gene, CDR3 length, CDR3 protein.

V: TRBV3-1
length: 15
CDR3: CASSHLDRADTEAFF

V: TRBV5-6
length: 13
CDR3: CASRSWAYNEQFF

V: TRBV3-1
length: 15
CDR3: CASSRTTTGKHEQYF

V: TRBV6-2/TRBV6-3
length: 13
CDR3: CASTRAVLYGYTF

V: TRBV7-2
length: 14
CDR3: CASSPLAGWETQYF

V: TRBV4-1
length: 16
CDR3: CASSQGGGMSSYEQYF

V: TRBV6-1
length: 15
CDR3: CASIPLLSSYNEQFF

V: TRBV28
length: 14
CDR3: CASSLWGSSYEQCF

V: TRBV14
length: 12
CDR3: CASSQYYNEQFF

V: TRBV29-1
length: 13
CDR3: CSVDFFVGGEQYF

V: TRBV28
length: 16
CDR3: CASSLSRRVERYEQYF

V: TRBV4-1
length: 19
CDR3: CASSPNLSRRLAGGDTQYF